This T cell receptor beta chain was captured in a study of blood T cells in healthy people across ages (dated by TCRdb to between 2014 and 2017). About the study as a whole: Template switching captured roughly one uniquely barcoded TCR beta cDNA molecule per two T cells in model experiments. To track age-related changes in TCR beta repertoire diversity, the study relied on deep sequencing normalized with unique cDNA molecular identifiers. Four age groups were formed from the donors: young (average approximately 15 years), middle-aged (approximately 41), aged (around 68) and long-lived (around 80). Donors of different ages were randomly distributed across sequencing lanes to avoid experimental bias. The study analyzed two additional independent replicas of 1 million unique cDNA reads from the same blood draw for two donors, one aged 18 to 29 and one aged 80 or older.

The method behind the library was 5' RACE. The listed sequencing device is Illumina HiSeq 2500. The second PCR ran for roughly 7 to 12 cycles and used a J-beta primer mix along with a sample-barcoded 5' primer. Each TCR beta cDNA molecule received a unique molecular identifier from a template-switch 5' adaptor carrying 12 random nucleotides. Each sample yielded at least 2.5 million CDR3-containing paired-end reads. First-strand cDNA was synthesized from all RNA with the Mint cDNA synthesis kit, primed by a TRBC-specific oligonucleotide. After uracil-DNA glycosylase treatment, a first 18-cycle PCR used universal primers M1SS and BC2_uni_R on all cDNA. The original pipeline was this. For normalization, 1 million high-quality reads, each with a distinct molecular identifier, were randomly selected from each sample. Reads with shared molecular identifiers were discarded instead of being binned into consensus sequences. MiTCR, run with a Q25 quality threshold and the strictest error-elimination algorithm, handled CDR3 identification, clonotype clustering and error correction. A nonparametric unseen species model with Euler transformation was used to estimate a lower bound on total TCR beta diversity. TCRdb trimmed public reads at Q25 via fastp, called clones via MiXCR and kept in-frame beta chains. Every distinct CDR3 protein forms one entry, paired with its most common genes and DNA. In this record, the V and J calls reflect TCRdb's handling and not the investigators' own analysis. The sample table records fewer than 1.5 million distinct CDR3 sequences; approximately 42% of these occur just once. The top ten constitute approximately 7.9% of the sample.

V is clipped by 6 bases and J by 4 bases, and the sequence between their germline boundaries is 10 bases long. The CDR3 goes from the cysteine to the phenylalanine over 13 residues. Here the CDR3 DNA is all that survives: 39 bases in frame from base 1. General study outcomes and caveats: The percentage of naive T cells measured by flow cytometry correlated strongly with observed TCR beta diversity. Observed TCR beta diversity per million T cells fell roughly linearly with age, and a significant reduction was already apparent by age around 40. Estimates of total diversity based on one million sequenced T cells were considered lower bounds and underestimates. Because donor CMV infection status was unknown, age-related changes in expanded clonotypes were potentially confounded. Bulk unsorted PBMC profiling prevented conclusive comparison of naive and antigen-experienced compartments. The long-lived group showed more naive CD4+ T cells, fewer expanded clones and increased TCR diversity than the aged group, suggesting age selection.

Worth noting for this clonotype: It lacks a known antigen. Per-nucleotide qualities are absent, and no much larger clonotype sits a single base away.

Donors were a few dozen systemically healthy Caucasian individuals from Russia aged roughly 6 to 95 years. Approximately 9.7 milliliters of peripheral blood were drawn from each donor into EDTA-treated Vacutainer tubes. Ficoll-Paque density-gradient centrifugation was used to isolate PBMCs, with at least 6 million per sample. Trizol reagent was used to extract total RNA from the PBMCs, yielding at least 5.5 micrograms per sample. The percentages of naive CD45RAhigh/CD27high T cells were determined by flow cytometry on a PBMC aliquot from every donor. Sequences were obtained from blood. The receptor comes from a woman between 18 and 29 years old in good health. Recombination connected TRBV12-3 or TRBV12-4 to TRBJ2-1; there is no confident call for the D gene. The CDR3 region reads CASSRLRYNEQFF. The nucleotide sequence reads as follows: TGTGCCAGCAGCCGGCTTCGTTACAATGAGCAGTTCTTC.